This T cell receptor beta chain was obtained from a study of T cell responses to AZD1222 COVID-19 vaccine (dated by TCRdb to about 2021). For context, the study as a whole: AZD1222 recipients with second doses at about 4 weeks or about 12 weeks were pooled, because spike-specific TCR depth and breadth did not differ between schedules. Trial participants were enrolled into age subgroups of 18-55, 56-69 and 70-plus years, which contained around 150, 28 and 57 TCR-sequenced participants, respectively. TCR sequencing was performed for fewer than 250 trial participants, of whom about 200 were given two doses of AZD1222 and approximately 25 were given two doses of MenACWY control vaccine. Summary of the overall study and its limitations: After two AZD1222 doses, both the breadth and the depth of spike-specific TCRs were significantly higher than at day 0 and than in MenACWY recipients. Epitopes outside the regions mutated in the B.1.351 and B.1.1.7 variants were reportedly recognized by nearly half of the unique spike-specific TCRs. Conclusions about previously exposed vaccinees are limited, since just a handful of AZD1222 recipients were seropositive for SARS-CoV-2 at baseline. Most participants were white British and females outnumbered males, and the authors suggested that clonal diversity may have been underestimated. The 56-69-year group was small, and its depth increase did not reach significance, likely because of low power. Because no day 14 peak-response samples were available, the repertoires could be characterized only after the peak T cell response. The vaccine-associated CD4 TCRs covered the entire spike protein, and the dominant responses fell in regions 160-218 and 743-854.

Explained via the paper, the time point label denotes: baseline before first vaccination. Samples from vaccinated people were obtained from the UK trials COV001 and COV002, which included a single-blind randomized controlled phase 2/3 trial of AZD1222 (ChAdOx1 nCoV-19) in healthy adults. Trial participant PBMC samples were collected at day 0 and day 28 after the second dose for TCRbeta chain sequencing. For this clone: Its antigen is still unknown. It has no much larger one-base neighbor in the sample; base qualities were not kept.

The CDR3 regions of human TCRbeta chains were analyzed by immunosequencing. In the source study's methods: Repertoire TCRs were matched against a reference library of SARS-CoV-2-specific TCRs generated with the MIRA antigen-specificity platform. Breadth was defined as the fraction of unique TCRs that were SARS-CoV-2-associated. Depth was defined as the fraction of total T cells that were SARS-CoV-2-associated. Using the MIRA data, every spike-specific TCR was mapped to the spike region that the TCR reacted to and assigned to either a CD4 or a CD8 class. Log10-transformed breadth and depth values were compared by one-way ANOVA with Sidak's multiple comparisons tests. As stored in TCRdb, this immuneACCESS dataset retains in-frame rearrangements with V and J assigned. A fraction of the clones does not appear; measured against another copy, unresolved V genes explain less than half of the discrepancy, and the remainder lacks a known reason. V and J calls plus clone size are reproduced from that table; the DNA served to infer D and trimming. This sample has around 83,000 clones in its table, and about 83% of those were observed once. 8.7% of the sample comes from the top ten.

The sequence was obtained from an adult in good health. This specimen was peripheral blood, taken on day 0 of AZD1222 vaccination.

The CDR3 protein: CASSSGRISSYEQYF. Here is the DNA: TGTGCCAGCAGTTCGGGACGGATAAGCTCCTACGAGCAGTACTTC. The chain employs TRBV28 and TRBJ2-7; the D region may be TRBD1 or TRBD2, each matching 5 bases equally. The CDR3, from cysteine to phenylalanine, totals 15 residues. Only the CDR3 region is kept as DNA, spanning 45 bases read in frame from base 1. The V and J ends are trimmed by 4 bases and 0 bases, leaving 13 bases between them. Via the germline V gene, CDR1 is MDHEN and CDR2 SYDVKM.